This entry lists 17 T cell receptor beta chains sequenced from one sample in a study of T cell changes during pregnancy in multiple sclerosis. Some clones are missing from TCRdb's copy, which holds only in-frame ones; the method was immunoSEQ multiplex PCR. This table holds 46,000 or so clones, around 93% found once. Sequencing used CD8+ T cells from peripheral blood mononuclear cells, obtained after pregnancy. Receptors were obtained from a female donor with multiple sclerosis, enrolled in a pregnancy study.

The chain couples TRBV13 to TRBJ2-7, with a weak D call TRBD2 (5 bases). CDR3 size: 13 residues. With 7 bases removed from V and 0 bases from J, the gap between germline ends came to 10 bases. Looked up from germline, CDR1 is PRHDT and CDR2 is FYEKMQ (reference sequence). The CDR3 DNA reads TGTGCCAGCACTATAGGGAGCTCCTACGAGCAGTACTTC. Protein sequence: CASTIGSSYEQYF.

This chain joins TRBV2 and TRBJ2-2, with D uncertain. Germline CDR1 is SNHLY and CDR2 is FYNNEI. CDR3 length equals 14 residues. The ends were cut back, 0 bases at V and 5 bases at J, with 7 bases in the middle. CDR3 bases: TGTGCCAGCAGTGAAGCGCTATTGACCGGGGAGCTGTTTTTT. As protein: CASSEALLTGELFF.

The chain is built from TRBV27 and TRBJ1-4; D possibly corresponds to TRBD1 (5 bases). In germline, CDR1 is MNHEY, CDR2 SMNVEV (reference sequence). The CDR3 sequence is 14 residues long. V was cut by 3 bases and J by 2 bases, with 7 bases left in between. CDR3 bases: TGTGCCAGCAGTTTCAGGGTGACTAATGAAAAACTGTTTTTT. It codes for CASSFRVTNEKLFF.

The CDR3 sequence: CASSQDFSSGANVLTF. The CDR3 DNA reads TGCGCCAGCAGCCAAGATTTTAGCTCTGGGGCCAACGTCCTGACTTTC. The rearrangement uses TRBV4-3 and TRBJ2-6, with D hard to call. CDR1 LGHNA and CDR2 YSLEER come from the germline V gene. The V end was cut by 0 bases, the J end by 0 bases, with 6 bases between. The CDR3 contains 16 residues.

The chain employs TRBV11-2 and TRBJ2-7; 7 bases align to TRBD1. In germline, CDR1 is SGHAT, CDR2 FQNNGV. The V segment lost 2 bases and the J segment 3 bases; nucleotides outside the gene matches: 7. The CDR3 length is 15 residues. CDR3 region: CASSLLTGTGYEQYF. CDR3 DNA sequence: TGTGCCAGCAGCTTACTGACAGGGACCGGCTACGAGCAGTACTTC.

The genes are TRBV12-5 and TRBJ1-5; no firm D call. V was pared by 5 bases and J by 1 base, with 9 bases between. Germline values: CDR1 LGHNT, CDR2 FRNRAP. The CDR3 is 14 amino acids. The CDR3 region is CASGAGLSNQPQHF. The CDR3 DNA sequence: TGTGCTAGTGGTGCCGGACTAAGCAATCAGCCCCAGCATTTT. The full variable domain, in which reference TRBV12-5 and TRBJ1-5 provide the parts outside the CDR3, is DARVTQTPRHKVTEMGQEVTMRCQPILGHNTVFWYRQTMMQGLELLAYFRNRAPLDDSGMPKDRFSAEMPDATLATLKIQPSEPRDSAVYFCASGAGLSNQPQHFGDGTRLSIL.

The rearrangement joins TRBV4-1 to TRBJ2-3; D is unclear. Germline lookup yields CDR1 MGHRA and CDR2 YSYEKL. V was shortened by 1 base and J by 3 bases, with 8 bases between the two germline ends. This CDR3 has 14 amino acids. CDR3 loop: CASSQASGTDTQYF. The CDR3 DNA reads TGCGCCAGCAGCCAAGCGTCAGGAACAGATACGCAGTATTTT.

The chain is built from TRBV29-1 and TRBJ2-7; maybe TRBD2 (6 bases). The CDR3 runs 13 residues. The V gene lost 4 bases and the J gene lost 7 bases, with 17 bases spanning the gap. CDR1 is SQVTM, CDR2 ANQGSEA, per germline. Here the CDR3 reads CSVVLADDGEQYF. Written as DNA, the CDR3 is TGCAGCGTTGTATTAGCGGATGATGGGGAGCAGTACTTC.

This clone was observed a single time. CDR3 sequence: CASSSPGLADYEQYF. CDR3 in DNA: TGTGCCAGCAGCTCCCCGGGACTAGCGGACTACGAGCAGTACTTC. This sequence joins TRBV7-4 and TRBJ2-7, with 11 bases fitting TRBD2. Germline assignment: CDR1 SGHVT and CDR2 SQSDAQ. CDR3 length: 15 amino acids. Losses at the gene ends were 4 bases for V and 3 bases for J; bases not matched to a gene: 5.

The chain uses TRBV7-9 and TRBJ1-1; 11 bases fit TRBD1. The CDR3 length is 13 residues. Germline assignment: CDR1 SEHNR and CDR2 FQNEAQ (reference sequence). The trim removed 1 base at V and 13 bases at J, leaving 5 bases unmatched. In nucleotides, the CDR3 is TGTGCCAGCAGCTTAGGTGGGGGGACAGGGGGTTTCTTT. It is translated as CASSLGGGTGGFF.

V gene TRBV11-2 combines with J gene TRBJ2-1, with D tentatively TRBD2 (5 bases). Trimming cost V 8 bases and J 11 bases, with 10 bases left between them. The CDR3 has 10 amino acids. The V gene's germline CDR1 is SGHAT and CDR2 FQNNGV. The CDR3 spells CASAGVQQFF. CDR3 DNA sequence: TGTGCCAGCGCCGGGGTCCAGCAGTTCTTC.

The gene calls are TRBV27 and TRBJ2-2; 8 bases align to TRBD1. Germline V CDR1 and CDR2: MNHEY, SMNVEV (reference sequence). The V segment lost 1 base and the J segment 4 bases; nucleotides outside the gene matches: 5. The CDR3 runs to 16 residues. CDR3 coding DNA: TGTGCCAGCAGTTTATATGCAGGGGGCGGCACCGGGGAGCTGTTTTTT. This gives the protein CASSLYAGGGTGELFF.

CDR3 loop: CATSRDLDRFTDQPQHF. The CDR3 DNA is TGTGCCACCAGCAGAGATCTTGACAGGTTCACGGATCAGCCCCAGCATTTT. The chain couples TRBV15 to TRBJ1-5, with D possibly matching TRBD1 (6 bases). The CDR3 loop spans 17 amino acids. Deletions cut 0 bases from V and 5 bases from J, with 17 bases between. CDR1 LNHNV and CDR2 YYDKDF come from the germline V gene (reference sequence).

The rearrangement uses TRBV5-5 and TRBJ2-1; perhaps TRBD2 as D (5 bases). V was clipped by 7 bases and J by 8 bases, with 16 bases between them. The germline V gene has CDR1 SGHKS and CDR2 YYEKEE (reference sequence). This CDR3 has 13 amino acids. The CDR3 nucleotides are TGTGCCAGCTCGCGGGCCCTTAGCGATGAGCAGTTCTTC. It codes for CASSRALSDEQFF. Using reference TRBV5-5 and TRBJ2-1 for the parts outside the CDR3, the full variable domain is DAGVTQSPTHLIKTRGQQVTLRCSPISGHKSVSWYQQVLGQGPQFIFQYYEKEERGRGNFPDRFSARQFPNYSSELNVNALLLGDSALYLCASSRALSDEQFFGPGTRLTVL.

The chain recombines TRBV7-8 with TRBJ1-2; 7 bases fit TRBD1. Germline CDR1 is SGHVS and CDR2 is FQNEAQ. The CDR3 runs to 16 residues. Trimming cost V 2 bases and J 3 bases; bases outside gene matches: 9. CDR3 DNA sequence: TGTGCCAGCAGCTTAATCCGGCAGGGGGGACACTATGGCTACACCTTC. Its translation: CASSLIRQGGHYGYTF.

This clone was detected only once. The junction differs from germline at one of its ends, possibly a read error. The chain employs TRBV7-9 and TRBJ1-4; possible D gene TRBD1, 6 bases. CDR1 and CDR2 from the germline V gene are SEHNR and FQNEAQ (reference sequence). The CDR3 contains 15 residues. DNA of the CDR3: TGTGCCAGCAACTTAGGGGGGCGTATAGGTGAAAAACTGTTTTTT. As protein: CASNLGGRIGEKLFF.

The chain joins TRBV6-5 to TRBJ2-1, with 10 bases lining up with TRBD1. Germline V lookup: CDR1 MNHEY, CDR2 SVGAGI. V lost 6 bases, J lost 13 bases, and 9 bases stayed unmatched. The CDR3 is made up of 13 amino acids. The CDR3, as DNA: TGTGCCAGCAGCTTACGGGACAGGGGAAATCAGTTCTTC. Its protein product is CASSLRDRGNQFF.